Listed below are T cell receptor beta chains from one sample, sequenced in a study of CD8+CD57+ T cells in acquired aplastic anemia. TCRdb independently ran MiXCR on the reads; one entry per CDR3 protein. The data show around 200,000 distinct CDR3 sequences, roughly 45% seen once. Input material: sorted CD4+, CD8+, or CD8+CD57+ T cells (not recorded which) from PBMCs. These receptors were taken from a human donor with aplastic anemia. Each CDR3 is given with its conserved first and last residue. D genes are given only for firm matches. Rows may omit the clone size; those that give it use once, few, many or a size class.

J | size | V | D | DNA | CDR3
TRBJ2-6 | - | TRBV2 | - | TGTGCCAGGCGAGGAGGGGGGTTCGGGGAGCTGTTTTTC | CARRGGGFGELFF
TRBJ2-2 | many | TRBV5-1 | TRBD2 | TGCGCCAGCAGCATAAGCGGGGGGGCGAACACCGGGGAGCTGTTTTTT | CASSISGGANTGELFF
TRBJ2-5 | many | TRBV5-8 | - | TGTGCCAGCAGCTTGGCACCTGGGACTGAAGAGACCCAGTACTTC | CASSLAPGTEETQYF
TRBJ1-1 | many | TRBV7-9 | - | TGTGCCAGCAGCTCAGGGGCCAGGGAAGCTTTCTTT | CASSSGAREAFF
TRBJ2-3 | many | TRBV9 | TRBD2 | TGTGCCAGCAGCTCAAGCGGGGGGGGGAGCACAGATACGCAGTATTTT | CASSSSGGGSTDTQYF
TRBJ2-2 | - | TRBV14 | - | TGTGCCAGCAGCCAAGGAACCACAGGGGAGCTGTTTTTT | CASSQGTTGELFF
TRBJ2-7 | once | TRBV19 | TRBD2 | TGTGCCAGTAGCCTACGGGGGGAGAGCTCCTACGAGCAGTACTTC | CASSLRGESSYEQYF
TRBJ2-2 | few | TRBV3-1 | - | TGTGCCAGCAGCCAAGATAAAGCTAGTCACGGGGAGCTGTTTTTT | CASSQDKASHGELFF
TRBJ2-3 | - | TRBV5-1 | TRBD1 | TGCGCCAGCAGCGGGACAGGGGGCCCAGATACGCAGTATTTT | CASSGTGGPDTQYF
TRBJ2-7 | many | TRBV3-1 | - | TGTGCCAGCAGCCAAGAGCGCCCCGGTTGGGGCGAGCAGTACTTC | CASSQERPGWGEQYF
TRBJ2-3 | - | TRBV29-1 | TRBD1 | TGCAGCCTGGCTCCGGGACAGGGGGCAGATACGCAGTATTTT | CSLAPGQGADTQYF
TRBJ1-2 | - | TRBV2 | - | TGTGCCAGCAGACCTGACAGGAGGCGAGGCTACACCTTC | CASRPDRRRGYTF
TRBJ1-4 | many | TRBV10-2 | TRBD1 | TGCGCCAGCAGTGACGCAGTTACGGGACAGGCAACTAATGAAAAACTGTTTTTT | CASSDAVTGQATNEKLFF
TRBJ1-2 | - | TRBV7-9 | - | TGTGCCAGCAGTTTAATCGCGGGGAGAACGGTTGGCTACACCTTC | CASSLIAGRTVGYTF
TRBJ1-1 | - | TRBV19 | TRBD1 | TGTGCCAGTAGCACATTCAGGGGGAGCACTGAAGCTTTCTTT | CASSTFRGSTEAFF
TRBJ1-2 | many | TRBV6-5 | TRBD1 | TGTGCCAGCAGTCGGACAGGGTACGACGGCTACACCTTC | CASSRTGYDGYTF
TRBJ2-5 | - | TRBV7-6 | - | TGTGCCAGCAGCTCCTCTGTCCCGCAAGAGACCCAGTACTTC | CASSSSVPQETQYF
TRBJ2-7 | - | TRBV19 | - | TGTGCCAGTAGTAATAGGTCACAAACTAGGACCTACGAGCAGTACTTC | CASSNRSQTRTYEQYF
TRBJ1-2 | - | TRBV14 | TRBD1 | TGTGCCAGCAGCCAAGCCCCCGTCCGGGACAGGGGTTCTAACTATGGCTACACCTTC | CASSQAPVRDRGSNYGYTF
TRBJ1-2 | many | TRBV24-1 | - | TGTGCCACCAACGGAGGGGGCTATGGCTACACCTTC | CATNGGGYGYTF
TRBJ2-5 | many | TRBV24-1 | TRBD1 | TGTGCCACCAGTGACTTGACAGGGGGCCCGGCGAGAGAGACCCAGTACTTC | CATSDLTGGPARETQYF
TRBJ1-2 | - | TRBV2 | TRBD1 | TGTGCCAGCACCCAGACAGGGATGACTGGCGGCTACACCTTC | CASTQTGMTGGYTF
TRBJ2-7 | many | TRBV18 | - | TGTGCCAGCTCACCACGGGGGACACGGGCAGCCGAGCAGTACTTC | CASSPRGTRAAEQYF
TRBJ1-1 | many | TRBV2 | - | TGTGCCAGCAAATCCGACGGCCTGAACACTGAAGCTTTCTTT | CASKSDGLNTEAFF
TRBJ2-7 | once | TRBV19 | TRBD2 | TGTGCCAGTAGTGCCGGACTAGCGGGAGCCTACGAGCAGTACTTC | CASSAGLAGAYEQYF
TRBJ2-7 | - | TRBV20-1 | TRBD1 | TGCAGTGCTAGAGATGGGGACAGGGAATCTTCCGAGCAGTACTTC | CSARDGDRESSEQYF
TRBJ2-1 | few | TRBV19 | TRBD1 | TGTGCCAGTAGTATAGCCACCCTCACCGGGACAGGGAATGGTGAGCAGTTCTTC | CASSIATLTGTGNGEQFF
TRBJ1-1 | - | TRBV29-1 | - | TGCAGCGCCACCCTAGGGGGGGACACTGAAGCTTTCTTT | CSATLGGDTEAFF
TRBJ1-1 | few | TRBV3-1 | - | TGTGCCAGCAGCCGAGGGGGGATCGGCACTGAAGCTTTCTTT | CASSRGGIGTEAFF
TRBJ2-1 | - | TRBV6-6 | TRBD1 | TGTGCCAGTCAGGGGGTCAATGAGCAGTTCTTC | CASQGVNEQFF
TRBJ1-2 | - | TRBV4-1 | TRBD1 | TGCGCCAGCAGCCAACCCACCGGGGCAGGGGGCTTCGATAGCTATGGCTACACCTTC | CASSQPTGAGGFDSYGYTF
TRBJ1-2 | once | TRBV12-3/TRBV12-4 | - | TGTGCCAGCACCTTGTGGGGGAGAGGAAACTATGGCTACACCTTC | CASTLWGRGNYGYTF
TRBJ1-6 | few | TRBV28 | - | TGTGCCAGCAATAACCCGGGGCAGAGTAATTCACCCCTCCACTTT | CASNNPGQSNSPLHF
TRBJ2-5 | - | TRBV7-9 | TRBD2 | TGTGCCAGCAGCTTAGTCCGGGGGGGCGAGACCCAGTACTTC | CASSLVRGGETQYF